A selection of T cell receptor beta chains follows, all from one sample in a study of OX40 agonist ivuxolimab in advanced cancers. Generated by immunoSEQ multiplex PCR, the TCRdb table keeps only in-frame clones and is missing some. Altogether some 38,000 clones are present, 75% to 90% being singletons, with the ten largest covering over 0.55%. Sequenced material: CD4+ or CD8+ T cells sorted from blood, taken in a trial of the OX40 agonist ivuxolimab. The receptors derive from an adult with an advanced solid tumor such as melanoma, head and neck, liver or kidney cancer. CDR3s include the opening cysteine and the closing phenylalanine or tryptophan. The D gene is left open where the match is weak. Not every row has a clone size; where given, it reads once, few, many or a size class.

CDR3 protein: CASSPPGLESTEQFF; CDR3 DNA: TGTGCCAGCTCACCACCGGGACTAGAATCAACTGAGCAGTTCTTC; clone size: once; D gene: TRBD2; CDR3 length: 15; V gene: TRBV18; J gene: TRBJ2-1
CDR3 protein: CASSDRGREKGQPQHF; CDR3 DNA: TGCGCCAGCAGCGACAGGGGCAGGGAGAAAGGTCAGCCCCAGCATTTT; clone size: .; D gene: TRBD1; CDR3 length: 16; V gene: TRBV4-1; J gene: TRBJ1-5
CDR3 protein: CASSLTGTGNTIYF; CDR3 DNA: TGCGCCAGCAGCTTGACAGGGACTGGAAACACCATATATTTT; clone size: once; D gene: .; CDR3 length: 14; V gene: TRBV5-1; J gene: TRBJ1-3
CDR3 protein: CASSPVFRSEGRNTIYF; CDR3 DNA: TGTGCCAGCTCACCAGTGTTCAGGTCGGAAGGTAGAAACACCATATATTTT; clone size: .; D gene: .; CDR3 length: 17; V gene: TRBV18; J gene: TRBJ1-3
CDR3 protein: CASSFNPLGEAFF; CDR3 DNA: TGCGCCAGCAGCTTTAACCCGCTTGGTGAAGCTTTCTTT; clone size: .; D gene: .; CDR3 length: 13; V gene: TRBV5-1; J gene: TRBJ1-1
CDR3 protein: CASRQGTDTGELFF; CDR3 DNA: TGTGCTAGCAGACAGGGGACGGACACCGGGGAGCTGTTTTTT; clone size: .; D gene: TRBD1; CDR3 length: 14; V gene: TRBV7-7; J gene: TRBJ2-2
CDR3 protein: CASRRPQETQYF; CDR3 DNA: TGTGCCTCCCGCCGGCCACAAGAGACCCAGTACTTC; clone size: .; D gene: .; CDR3 length: 12; V gene: TRBV2; J gene: TRBJ2-5
CDR3 protein: CASSPGGHEQYF; CDR3 DNA: TGTGCCAGCTCACCAGGGGGCCACGAGCAGTACTTC; clone size: .; D gene: .; CDR3 length: 12; V gene: TRBV18; J gene: TRBJ2-7
CDR3 protein: CASSLSQGSEAFF; CDR3 DNA: TGTGCCAGCTCACTTTCGCAGGGGAGTGAAGCTTTCTTT; clone size: few; D gene: .; CDR3 length: 13; V gene: TRBV18; J gene: TRBJ1-1
CDR3 protein: CASSLWGNTEAFF; CDR3 DNA: TGTGCCAGCAGCTTGTGGGGGAACACTGAAGCTTTCTTT; clone size: .; D gene: .; CDR3 length: 13; V gene: TRBV5-4; J gene: TRBJ1-1
CDR3 protein: CASSYVDYGYTF; CDR3 DNA: TGTGCCAGCAGTTACGTGGACTATGGCTACACCTTC; clone size: .; D gene: .; CDR3 length: 12; V gene: TRBV6-6; J gene: TRBJ1-2
CDR3 protein: CASSSYSGTNYGYTF; CDR3 DNA: TGTGCCAGCAGCTCTTATTCCGGGACAAATTATGGCTACACCTTC; clone size: .; D gene: .; CDR3 length: 15; V gene: TRBV5-4; J gene: TRBJ1-2
CDR3 protein: CASSSGPTETQYF; CDR3 DNA: TGCGCCAGCAGCTCGGGACCGACAGAGACCCAGTACTTC; clone size: .; D gene: .; CDR3 length: 13; V gene: TRBV5-1; J gene: TRBJ2-5
CDR3 protein: CASSRDYLRETQYF; CDR3 DNA: TGCGCCAGCAGCCGGGACTATTTGAGGGAGACCCAGTACTTC; clone size: .; D gene: TRBD2; CDR3 length: 14; V gene: TRBV4-3; J gene: TRBJ2-5
CDR3 protein: CASLVGRGRSGANVLTF; CDR3 DNA: TGTGCCAGCCTCGTGGGGAGGGGGCGGTCTGGGGCCAACGTCCTGACTTTC; clone size: .; D gene: .; CDR3 length: 17; V gene: TRBV2; J gene: TRBJ2-6